Listed below are T cell receptor beta chains from one sample, sequenced in a study of CD8 T cells in ankylosing spondylitis. TCRdb reprocessed the 5' RACE reads with MiXCR, giving one entry per CDR3 protein. The sample includes about 220,000 distinct CDR3 sequences, around 7.9% of them seen just once. The material sequenced was blood, either unsorted or a sorted T cell fraction (not recorded which). The receptor source for this set is a male donor with ankylosing spondylitis. Each CDR3 is given with its conserved first and last residue. D genes are given only for firm matches. Not all rows give a size; the values are once, few, many and, for expanded clones, a class.

J gene: TRBJ2-1
clone size: many
D gene: TRBD2
V gene: TRBV5-1
CDR3 protein: CASSLDPSGALREQFF
CDR3 DNA: TGCGCCAGCAGCTTGGACCCGAGCGGGGCGCTTAGGGAGCAGTTCTTC

J gene: TRBJ2-7
clone size: many
D gene: NA
V gene: TRBV6-1
CDR3 protein: CASSIGTPIRYEQYF
CDR3 DNA: TGTGCCAGCAGTATCGGGACTCCAATTCGCTACGAGCAGTACTTC

J gene: TRBJ1-6
clone size: few
D gene: NA
V gene: TRBV5-5
CDR3 protein: CASKGDFSGWNSPLHF
CDR3 DNA: TGTGCCAGCAAAGGAGACTTTTCGGGTTGGAATTCACCCCTCCACTTT

J gene: TRBJ1-5
clone size: NA
D gene: NA
V gene: TRBV13
CDR3 protein: CASSRRSRASNQPQHF
CDR3 DNA: TGTGCCAGCAGCCGCCGCAGCCGGGCTAGCAATCAGCCCCAGCATTTT

J gene: TRBJ1-1
clone size: once
D gene: NA
V gene: TRBV6-2/TRBV6-3
CDR3 protein: CASSYEAETMNTEAFF
CDR3 DNA: TGTGCCAGCAGTTACGAGGCGGAAACCATGAACACTGAAGCTTTCTTT

J gene: TRBJ1-1
clone size: many
D gene: NA
V gene: TRBV7-9
CDR3 protein: CASSPTTAGNTEAFF
CDR3 DNA: TGTGCCAGCAGCCCGACGACAGCCGGGAACACTGAAGCTTTCTTT

J gene: TRBJ2-7
clone size: NA
D gene: NA
V gene: TRBV23-1
CDR3 protein: CASRYYEQYF
CDR3 DNA: TGCGCCAGCAGGTACTACGAGCAGTACTTC

J gene: TRBJ2-3
clone size: NA
D gene: TRBD1
V gene: TRBV7-9
CDR3 protein: CASSTRQGPTDTQYF
CDR3 DNA: TGTGCCAGCAGCACCCGACAGGGGCCCACAGATACGCAGTATTTT

J gene: TRBJ2-6
clone size: NA
D gene: TRBD1
V gene: TRBV27
CDR3 protein: CASTGTGGAGANVLTF
CDR3 DNA: TGTGCCAGCACCGGGACAGGGGGCGCTGGGGCCAACGTCCTGACTTTC

J gene: TRBJ2-1
clone size: many
D gene: TRBD1
V gene: TRBV27
CDR3 protein: CASSASTGEVVNEQFF
CDR3 DNA: TGTGCCAGCAGTGCCTCGACAGGGGAAGTTGTCAATGAGCAGTTCTTC

J gene: TRBJ2-5
clone size: many
D gene: TRBD2
V gene: TRBV28
CDR3 protein: CASRTTSGRVETQYF
CDR3 DNA: TGTGCCAGCAGAACGACTAGCGGGAGAGTAGAGACCCAGTACTTC

J gene: TRBJ2-3
clone size: few
D gene: NA
V gene: TRBV6-1
CDR3 protein: CASTPPATPSTDTQYF
CDR3 DNA: TGTGCCAGTACTCCCCCCGCCACCCCATCCACAGATACGCAGTATTTT